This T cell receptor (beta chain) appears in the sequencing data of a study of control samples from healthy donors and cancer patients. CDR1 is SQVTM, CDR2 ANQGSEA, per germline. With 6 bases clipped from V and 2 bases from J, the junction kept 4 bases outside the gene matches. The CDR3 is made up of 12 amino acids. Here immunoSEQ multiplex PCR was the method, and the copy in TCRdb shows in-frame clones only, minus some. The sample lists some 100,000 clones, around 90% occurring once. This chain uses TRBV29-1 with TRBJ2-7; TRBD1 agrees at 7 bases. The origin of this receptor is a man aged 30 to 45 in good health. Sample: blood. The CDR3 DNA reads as TGCAGCGTAGGGACAGCTACCTACGAGCAGTACTTC. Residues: CSVGTATYEQYF.